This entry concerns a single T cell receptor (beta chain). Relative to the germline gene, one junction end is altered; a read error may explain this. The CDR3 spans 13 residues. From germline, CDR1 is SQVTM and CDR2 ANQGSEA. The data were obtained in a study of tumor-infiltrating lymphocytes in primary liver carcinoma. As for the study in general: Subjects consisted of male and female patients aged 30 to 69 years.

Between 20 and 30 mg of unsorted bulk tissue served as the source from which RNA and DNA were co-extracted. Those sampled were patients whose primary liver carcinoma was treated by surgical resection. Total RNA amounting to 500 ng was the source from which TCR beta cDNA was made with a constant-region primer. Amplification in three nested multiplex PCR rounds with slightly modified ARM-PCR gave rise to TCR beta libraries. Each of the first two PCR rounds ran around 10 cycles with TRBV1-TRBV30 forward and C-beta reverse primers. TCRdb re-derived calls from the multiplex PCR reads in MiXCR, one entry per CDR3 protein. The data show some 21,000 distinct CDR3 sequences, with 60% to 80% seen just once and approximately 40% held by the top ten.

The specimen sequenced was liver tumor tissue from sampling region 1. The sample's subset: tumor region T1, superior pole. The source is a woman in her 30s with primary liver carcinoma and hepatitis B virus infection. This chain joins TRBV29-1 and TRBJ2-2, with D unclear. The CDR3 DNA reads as TGCAACGTTGGGATACGAGACACCAGGGAGCTGTTTTTT. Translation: CNVGIRDTRELFF.